This TCR beta chain was observed in a study of radiotherapy plus CTLA-4 blockade in lung cancer. Whole-study context: Disease control reached 31%, with objective responses in under 20%. General study findings and limits: Peripheral blood showed expansion of tumor-derived TCR clones after radiotherapy and ipilimumab.

Trimming pared 1 base from V and 4 bases from J, leaving 11 bases between. The CDR3 consists of 14 residues. Germline CDR1 and CDR2: MNHNS and SASEGT. Turning to this clone: The antigen remains undetermined.

Those with chemo-refractory metastatic non-small-cell lung cancer were treated with focal radiation combined with CTLA-4 blockade using ipilimumab. TCRdb's copy holds only in-frame clones and misses some; the assay was immunoSEQ multiplex PCR. The sample includes 90,000 or so clones, 86% seen only once; the top ten take more than 2%. Sequenced material: peripheral blood, taken from a patient treated with radiotherapy plus ipilimumab. This sequence was found in a human donor with non-small cell lung cancer who had a partial response to radiotherapy plus ipilimumab. The V and J genes are TRBV6-1 and TRBJ2-7; a weak D match, TRBD1 (6 bases). The CDR3 bases are TGTGCCAGCAGTGAAGGTCAGGGGTCGTACGAGCAGTACGTC. It codes for CASSEGQGSYEQYV.